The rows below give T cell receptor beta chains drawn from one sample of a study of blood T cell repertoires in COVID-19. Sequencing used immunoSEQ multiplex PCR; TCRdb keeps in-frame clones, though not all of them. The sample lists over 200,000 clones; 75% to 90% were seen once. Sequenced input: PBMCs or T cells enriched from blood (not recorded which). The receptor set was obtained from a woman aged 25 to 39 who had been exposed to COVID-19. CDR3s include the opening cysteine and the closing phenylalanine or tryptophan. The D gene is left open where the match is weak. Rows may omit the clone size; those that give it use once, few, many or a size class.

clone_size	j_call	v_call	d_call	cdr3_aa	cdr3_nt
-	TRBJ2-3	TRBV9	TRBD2	CASSPLAVQGGDTQYF	TGTGCCAGCAGCCCCCTAGCGGTCCAAGGTGGAGATACGCAGTATTTT
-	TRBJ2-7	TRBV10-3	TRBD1	CAISGGQGYEQYF	TGTGCCATCAGTGGCGGACAGGGCTACGAGCAGTACTTC
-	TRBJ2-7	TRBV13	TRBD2	CASSLEPSGSYEQYF	TGTGCCAGCAGCTTAGAACCTAGCGGGAGTTACGAGCAGTACTTC
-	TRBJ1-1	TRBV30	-	CAAGARYTEAFF	TGTGCCGCTGGGGCCAGGTACACTGAAGCTTTCTTT
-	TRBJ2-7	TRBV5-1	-	CASSLDGDNYEQYF	TGCGCCAGCAGCCTGGATGGGGACAACTACGAGCAGTACTTC
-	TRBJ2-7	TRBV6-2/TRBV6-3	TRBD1	CASTPTGQEINLNYEQYF	TGTGCCAGCACCCCTACGGGACAGGAGATAAACCTAAACTACGAGCAGTACTTC
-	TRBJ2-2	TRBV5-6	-	CASSPISQPGELFF	TGTGCCAGCAGCCCTATAAGTCAACCCGGGGAGCTGTTTTTT
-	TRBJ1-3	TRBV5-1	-	CASSLAPSADTIYF	TGCGCCAGCAGCTTGGCCCCATCAGCGGACACCATATATTTT
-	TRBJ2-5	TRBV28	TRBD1	CASSLNWDRGRETQYF	TGTGCCAGCAGTTTAAATTGGGACAGGGGGCGGGAGACCCAGTACTTC
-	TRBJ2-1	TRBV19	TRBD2	CASSIVLAGGYNEQFF	TGTGCCAGTAGTATCGTACTAGCGGGAGGGTACAATGAGCAGTTCTTC
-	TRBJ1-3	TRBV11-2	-	CASSSAYRVRAGNTIYF	TGTGCCAGCAGCTCAGCCTACAGGGTCAGGGCTGGAAACACCATATATTTT
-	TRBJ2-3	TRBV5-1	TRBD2	CASSSGLAGADTQYF	TGCGCCAGCAGCTCGGGACTAGCGGGAGCGGATACGCAGTATTTT
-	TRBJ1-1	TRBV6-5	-	CASRYLLTEAFF	TGTGCCAGCAGGTACCTACTAACTGAAGCTTTCTTT
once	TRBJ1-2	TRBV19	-	CASSIGGGYGYTF	TGTGCCAGTAGTATCGGGGGTGGCTATGGCTACACCTTC
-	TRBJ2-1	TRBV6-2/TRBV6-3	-	CASSYSAGVNEQFF	TGTGCCAGCAGTTACTCCGCAGGGGTAAATGAGCAGTTCTTC
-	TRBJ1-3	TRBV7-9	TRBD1	CASSSLTGDGNTIYF	TGTGCCAGCAGCTCCCTTACAGGGGACGGAAACACCATATATTTT
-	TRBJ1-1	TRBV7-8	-	CASSFRRLDTEAFF	TGTGCCAGCAGCTTCCGCAGGCTTGACACTGAAGCTTTCTTT
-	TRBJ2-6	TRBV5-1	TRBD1	CASSSAGQGPSGANVLTF	TGCGCCAGCAGCTCGGCTGGACAGGGACCCTCTGGGGCCAACGTCCTGACTTTC
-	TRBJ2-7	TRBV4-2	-	CASSQDLGDYEQYF	TGTGCCAGCAGCCAAGATCTTGGAGACTACGAGCAGTACTTC
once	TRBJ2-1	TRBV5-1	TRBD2	CASSLEREGRHEQFF	TGCGCCAGCAGCTTGGAGCGGGAGGGCCGTCATGAGCAGTTCTTC
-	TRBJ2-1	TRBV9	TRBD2	CASSFSGSSYNEQFF	TGTGCCAGCAGCTTTAGCGGGAGCTCCTACAATGAGCAGTTCTTC
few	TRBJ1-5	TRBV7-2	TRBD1	CASSLVGQGANQPQHF	TGTGCCAGCAGCTTAGTGGGACAGGGGGCGAATCAGCCCCAGCATTTT
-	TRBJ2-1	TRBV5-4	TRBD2	CASSLEGTSGRNHNEQFF	TGTGCCAGCAGCTTGGAGGGGACTAGCGGGAGAAACCACAATGAGCAGTTCTTC
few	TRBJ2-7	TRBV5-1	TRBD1	CASSFSGGEQYF	TGCGCCAGCAGCTTTTCAGGGGGCGAGCAGTACTTC
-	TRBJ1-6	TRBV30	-	CAWSSDEGSPLHF	TGTGCCTGGAGTTCGGACGAGGGTTCACCCCTCCACTTT
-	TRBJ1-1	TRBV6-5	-	CASSARTSNTEAFF	TGTGCCAGCAGCGCCAGGACTTCGAACACTGAAGCTTTCTTT
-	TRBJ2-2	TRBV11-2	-	CASSFTGRNTGELFF	TGTGCCAGCAGCTTCACCGGGAGGAACACCGGGGAGCTGTTTTTT
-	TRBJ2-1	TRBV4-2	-	CASSQVRGNEQFF	TGTGCCAGCAGCCAAGTAAGGGGCAATGAGCAGTTCTTC
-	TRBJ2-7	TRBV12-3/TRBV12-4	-	CASSYYRYEQYF	TGTGCCAGCAGCTACTATCGGTACGAGCAGTACTTC
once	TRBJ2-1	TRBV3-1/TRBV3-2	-	CASSQGGPPAGEIF	TGTGCCAGCAGCCAAGGAGGCCCCCCGGCAGGGGAAATCTTC
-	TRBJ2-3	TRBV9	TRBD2	CASSVQRDYPDTQYF	TGTGCCAGCAGCGTCCAGCGGGACTACCCGGATACGCAGTATTTT
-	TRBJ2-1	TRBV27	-	CASSLTSLYNEQFF	TGTGCCAGCAGTTTAACTAGTCTCTACAATGAGCAGTTCTTC
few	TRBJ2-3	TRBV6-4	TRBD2	CASSEVAGLAQRLTDTQYF	TGTGCCAGCAGTGAAGTGGCCGGACTAGCTCAGAGGTTAACAGATACGCAGTATTTT
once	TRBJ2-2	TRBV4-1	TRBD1	CASSPIMIRGSGELFF	TGCGCCAGCAGCCCAATTATGATCAGGGGGTCTGGGGAGCTGTTTTTT
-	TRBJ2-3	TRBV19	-	CASSILLTDTQYF	TGTGCCAGTAGTATCCTTCTCACAGATACGCAGTATTTT
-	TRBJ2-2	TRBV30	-	CAWSQDTGELFF	TGTGCCTGGAGTCAGGACACCGGGGAGCTGTTTTTT
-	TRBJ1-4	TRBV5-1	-	CASSLRGPNEKLFF	TGCGCCAGCAGCTTGAGGGGCCCTAATGAAAAACTGTTTTTT
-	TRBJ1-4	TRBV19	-	CASSIAGNEKLFF	TGTGCCAGTAGTATTGCCGGGAACGAAAAACTGTTTTTT
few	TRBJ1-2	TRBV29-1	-	CSVQSGAYGYTF	TGCAGCGTCCAGAGTGGGGCCTATGGCTACACCTTC
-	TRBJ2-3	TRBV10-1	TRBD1	CASNDRGYTQYF	TGCGCCAGCAACGACAGGGGGTATACGCAGTATTTT
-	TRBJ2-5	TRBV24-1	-	CATSDGQGGWETQYF	TGTGCCACCAGTGACGGACAGGGAGGGTGGGAGACCCAGTACTTC
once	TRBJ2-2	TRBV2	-	CASKRDRRNTGELFF	TGTGCCAGCAAGAGAGACAGGAGAAACACCGGGGAGCTGTTTTTT
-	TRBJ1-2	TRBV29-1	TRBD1	CSVVSKGKTGGAGGYGYTF	TGCAGCGTTGTGTCGAAGGGAAAGACAGGGGGCGCTGGGGGCTATGGCTACACCTTC
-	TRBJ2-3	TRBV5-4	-	CASSSVERADTQYF	TGTGCCAGCAGCTCTGTCGAGCGAGCGGATACGCAGTATTTT
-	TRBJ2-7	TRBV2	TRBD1	CASSVSKQGTTYEQYF	TGTGCCAGCAGTGTTTCCAAACAGGGGACCACCTACGAGCAGTACTTC
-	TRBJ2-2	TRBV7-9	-	CASSSLRGGPGELFF	TGTGCCAGCAGCAGCCTTAGAGGAGGCCCCGGGGAGCTGTTTTTT
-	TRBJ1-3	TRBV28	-	CASSPPGVSGNTIYF	TGTGCCAGCAGTCCCCCGGGGGTCTCTGGAAACACCATATATTTT